This paragraph covers one T cell receptor (beta chain) sequence. CDR3 length equals 17 residues. Germline CDR1 and CDR2: GTSNPN and SVGIG (reference sequence). Trimming removed 0 bases from V and 1 base from J; junction bases left unmatched: 7. An amount of RNA that ranged from roughly 0.45 to 1 ug was reverse transcribed with random hexamers. Across 54 Vbeta and 13 Jbeta, immunoSEQ multiplex PCR amplified TCR beta CDR3. TCRdb processed the immunoSEQ multiplex PCR reads anew with MiXCR; each CDR3 protein has one entry. The sample has some 150,000 distinct CDR3 sequences; approximately 94% are singletons. This record comes from a study of CD8 T cells in Susac syndrome.

The sequence derives from a human donor in good health. The genes are TRBV30 and TRBJ2-3; 10 nucleotides agree with TRBD2. The sample consisted of CD4+ T cells from PBMCs. CDR3 sequence (DNA): TGTGCCTGGAGTGTACGTCTCCTAGCGGGAGGCACAGATACGCAGTATTTT. Protein: CAWSVRLLAGGTDTQYF. The full variable domain, rest sourced from reference TRBV30 and TRBJ2-3, is SQTIHQWPATLVQPVGSPLSLECTVEGTSNPNLYWYRQAAGRGLQLLFYSVGIGQISSEVPQNLSASRPQDRQFILSSKKLLLSDSGFYLCAWSVRLLAGGTDTQYFGPGTRLTVL.